The source of this T cell receptor beta chain is a study of cytomegalovirus exposure and HLA in healthy donors. Researchers ran the PCR with 60 Vbeta and 13 Jbeta primers. Sequencing was performed with immunoSEQ multiplex PCR; in TCRdb, only in-frame clones are kept and a portion is missing. The repertoire holds 150,000 to 200,000 clones, with approximately 65% as singletons. This clone has only a few counts. The sequencing sample was made of PBMCs. The origin of this receptor is a man in his forties in good health and CMV-seronegative.

CDR3 residues: CASSQGIRRQGAYEQYF. CDR3 DNA sequence: TGCGCCAGCAGCCAAGGTATCAGGCGGCAGGGGGCGTACGAGCAGTACTTC. V is TRBV4-1 and J is TRBJ2-7, with TRBD1 identical over 8 bases. V shed 1 base and J 4 bases; nucleotides not matched to a gene: 12. The CDR3 runs 17 residues. Germline values: CDR1 MGHRA, CDR2 YSYEKL.